A single T cell receptor beta chain is shown here with its context. Its cognate antigen is unknown. The data belong to a study of vaccination and CD4 T cells after COVID-19. Treatment given: approximately nine-day PBMC culture with coronavirus spike peptide pools or control peptides (ViraFEST assay). Sequencing of the DNA from cultured CD4+ T cells was carried out with the Oncomine TCR Beta short-read assay. Genomic DNA was extracted from cultured CD4+ T cells. TCRdb re-called the PCR reads with MiXCR, one entry per CDR3 protein. The sample lists more than 15,000 distinct CDR3 sequences, 44% occurring once. V lost 6 bases, J lost 2 bases, and 7 bases lay in between. Germline V gene lookup returns CDR1 SGHVS and CDR2 FNYEAQ. The CDR3 covers 13 residues.

The receptor was derived from a human donor who had recovered from COVID-19. The chain carries TRBV7-6 and TRBJ2-2; D gene ambiguous. Sequencing used CD4+ T cells from blood, cultured in vitro. DNA for the CDR3: TGTGCCAGCAGTTCGTTAAACACCGGGGAGCTGTTTTTT. Translated: CASSSLNTGELFF.